This T cell receptor beta chain comes out of a study of shared clonotypes between healthy human individuals. This CDR3 has 11 amino acids. Germline CDR1 and CDR2: DFQATT and SNEGSKA (reference sequence). V was cut by 3 bases and J by 5 bases, with 7 bases left in between. Repertoires were generated with immunoSEQ multiplex PCR, while TCRdb's copy carries only in-frame clones and drops some. This sample yields some 490,000 clones, of which 81% are seen a single time; 12% belongs to the top ten. As concerns this clone: This sample also contains other DNA sequences that code for the same CDR3.

The sample taken for sequencing was PBMCs. The chain has TRBV20-1 and TRBJ2-5, with D perhaps TRBD2 (5 bases). The sequence came from a woman aged 40 to 49 in good health. Some clones in this sample may be carry-over from other donors' samples. CDR3 sequence: CSASGKETQYF. CDR3 DNA: TGCAGTGCTAGCGGGAAGGAGACCCAGTACTTC.